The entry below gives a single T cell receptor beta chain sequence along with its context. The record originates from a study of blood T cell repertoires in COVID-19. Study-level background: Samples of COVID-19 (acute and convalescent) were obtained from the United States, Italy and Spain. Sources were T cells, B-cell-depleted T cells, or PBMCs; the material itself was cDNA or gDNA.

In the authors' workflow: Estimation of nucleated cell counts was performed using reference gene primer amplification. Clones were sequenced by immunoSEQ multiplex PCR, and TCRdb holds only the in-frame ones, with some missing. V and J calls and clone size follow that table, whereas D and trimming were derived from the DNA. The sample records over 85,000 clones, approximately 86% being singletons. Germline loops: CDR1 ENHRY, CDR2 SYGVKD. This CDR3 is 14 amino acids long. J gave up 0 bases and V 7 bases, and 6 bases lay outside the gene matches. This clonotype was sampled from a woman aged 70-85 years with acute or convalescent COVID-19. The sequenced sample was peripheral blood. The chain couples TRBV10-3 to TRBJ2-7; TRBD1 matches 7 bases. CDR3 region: CAITRTGSSYEQYF. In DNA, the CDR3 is TGTGCCATCACCAGGACAGGCAGCTCCTACGAGCAGTACTTC.